This TCR beta chain was found in a study of cytomegalovirus exposure and HLA in healthy donors. As for the study in general: A later analysis reported the 90 to 150 validation repertoires used the same platform as the approximately 700 first-cohort repertoires. Whole-study results and caveats: The authors listed approximately 150 TCR beta chains as cytomegalovirus-associated. Some public TCRs appeared in many individuals, while most sequences were rare. Reports showed the classifier diagnosing cytomegalovirus status with high specificity and sensitivity.

Produced via immunoSEQ multiplex PCR; TCRdb's table is partial and in-frame only. The top ten clones hold over 3% of a sample with 150,000 or so clones, roughly nine tenths of them seen once. As concerns this clone: Its antigen is not known.

The sequenced sample consisted of PBMCs. The TCR comes from a woman aged 18-29 years in good health and CMV-seropositive.

The CDR3 DNA is TGTGCCAGTAGTCTTACAGGGGGAGGCAATCAGCCCCAGCATTTT. Its translation: CASSLTGGGNQPQHF. This rearrangement joins TRBV19 to TRBJ1-5; 8 nucleotides line up with TRBD1. Looked up from germline, CDR1 is LNHDA and CDR2 is SQIVND (reference sequence). This CDR3 spans 15 amino acids. Trimming took 5 bases from V and 2 from J; bases not matched to a gene: 5.